The next 27 T cell receptor beta chains were all read from a single sample in a study of blood T cells in healthy people across ages. Combining a sample-barcoded 5' primer with a J-beta primer mix, a second PCR ran for about 7 to 12 cycles. TCRdb re-called the 5' RACE reads through MiXCR, storing one row per CDR3 protein. The sample contains fewer than 1,200,000 distinct CDR3 sequences, 25% of which appear only once. The data also belong to a second study, concerning T cells of mothers and their children.

The specimen sequenced was blood. All receptors derive from a girl aged 2 to 9 in good health.

This clonotype turned up a few times. The CDR3 region has the DNA TGTGCCAGCAGTTTACAGGATCGGGGAGAGACCCAGTACTTC. Its translation is CASSLQDRGETQYF. This rearrangement joins TRBV12-3 or TRBV12-4 to TRBJ2-5; D might be TRBD2 (5 bases). The CDR3 contains 14 residues. Trimming cost V 2 bases and J 4 bases, with 11 bases left between them.

Comments on this clonotype: The junction and the germline gene differ at one end; a read error may be behind it. V is TRBV4-1 and J is TRBJ1-3; D remains unclear. Per the germline V gene, CDR1 is MGHRA and CDR2 is YSYEKL. The CDR3 covers 13 residues. CDR3 sequence: CASSQFSGNTTYF. Written as DNA, the CDR3 is TGCGCCAGCAGCCAGTTCTCTGGAAACACCACATATTTT.

The V gene is TRBV20-1, the J gene TRBJ1-2; 9 nucleotides line up with TRBD1. This CDR3 spans 14 amino acids. Germline CDR1 and CDR2: DFQATT and SNEGSKA (reference sequence). V was pared by 5 bases and J by 3 bases, with 7 bases of the junction left unmatched. The CDR3 here is CSAAGTGRYYGYTF. The CDR3 nucleotides are TGCAGTGCTGCCGGGACAGGGAGATACTATGGCTACACCTTC.

This clonotype turned up a few times. The chain links TRBV11-2 to TRBJ2-7; the D is unclear. CDR3 length equals 13 residues. Germline V gives CDR1 SGHAT, CDR2 FQNNGV. The V end lost 3 bases, the J end lost 3 bases, and 9 bases lay between the germline ends. Here the CDR3 DNA reads TGTGCCAGCAGCTTTAACATTCGCTACGAGCAGTACTTC. Translation: CASSFNIRYEQYF.

The table lists this clonotype with many counts. The genes are TRBV4-2 and TRBJ1-4; 9 nucleotides align to TRBD1. The CDR3 is made up of 17 amino acids. Germline V gene lookup returns CDR1 LGHNA and CDR2 YNFKEQ. The V segment lost 0 bases and the J segment 7 bases; nucleotides outside the gene matches: 9. In DNA form, the CDR3 reads TGTGCCAGCAGCCAAGAAATGGGACAGGGAGGGAGTGAAAAACTGTTTTTT. Its translation: CASSQEMGQGGSEKLFF.

This sequence joins TRBV6-5 and TRBJ2-3, with D tentatively TRBD2 (6 bases). There are 16 residues in the CDR3. The germline V gene has CDR1 MNHEY and CDR2 SVGAGI. Trimming left V 0 bases short and J 2 bases short, with 12 bases between. The CDR3 DNA follows: TGTGCCAGCAGTTACTCGCCTAGCGACCCCACAGATACGCAGTATTTT. Translation gives CASSYSPSDPTDTQYF.

V and J are TRBV6-6 and TRBJ2-1; D perhaps matches TRBD2 (6 bases). The CDR3 is made up of 10 amino acids. Germline V lookup: CDR1 MNHNY, CDR2 SVGAGI (reference sequence). In DNA, the CDR3 is TGTGCAACCCTGGAGGGTGAGCAGTTCTTC. It yields the protein CATLEGEQFF.

The genes are TRBV5-1 and TRBJ2-7; TRBD2 might be the D (5 bases). Trimming pared 2 bases from V and 3 bases from J, leaving 9 bases between. The germline V gene has CDR1 SGHRS and CDR2 YFSETQ. The CDR3 loop spans 13 amino acids. For the CDR3, the DNA is TGCGCCAGCAGCTTTGGACTTCGCTACGAGCAGTACTTC. Amino acid sequence: CASSFGLRYEQYF.

This clonotype was counted between two and nine times. The chain employs TRBV3-1 and TRBJ2-1, with D uncertain. From germline, CDR1 is LGHDT and CDR2 YNNKEL (reference sequence). The CDR3 loop spans 14 amino acids. Trimming pared 1 base from V and 4 bases from J, leaving 8 bases between. The CDR3 sequence: CASSQAMRYNEQFF. The CDR3 DNA reads as TGTGCCAGCAGCCAAGCAATGAGGTACAATGAGCAGTTCTTC.

The rearrangement uses TRBV6-1 and TRBJ1-2; 8 nucleotides agree with TRBD1. V was pared by 2 bases and J by 7 bases, with 6 bases of the junction left unmatched. In germline, CDR1 is MNHNS, CDR2 SASEGT. The CDR3 is made up of 14 amino acids. This CDR3 reads CASSESQGAGGYTF. CDR3 coding DNA: TGTGCCAGCAGTGAATCCCAGGGGGCAGGTGGCTACACCTTC.

This rearrangement joins TRBV15 to TRBJ1-1; D is undetermined. V lost 0 bases, J lost 1 base, and 6 bases lay in between. Germline V CDR1 and CDR2: LNHNV, YYDKDF (reference sequence). The CDR3 is made up of 14 amino acids. This CDR3 is CATSREIRNTEAFF. In DNA, the CDR3 is TGTGCCACCAGCAGAGAGATTCGGAACACTGAAGCTTTCTTT.

This clonotype came up a few times. The chain carries TRBV7-9 and TRBJ2-5; unclear D gene. The tail of the sequence fits TRBJ2-1 better, so the J call may be wrong. CDR3 length: 13 residues. CDR1 and CDR2 from the germline V gene are SEHNR and FQNEAQ (reference sequence). This CDR3 reads CASSSRWTNEQFF. The CDR3 DNA follows: TGTGCCAGCAGCTCCCGTTGGACCAATGAGCAGTTCTTC.

In this sample, this clonotype turned up a few times. V usage is TRBV6-1 and J usage is TRBJ2-1; TRBD2 is a possible D gene (6 bases). Germline CDR1 and CDR2: MNHNS and SASEGT. V was shortened by 5 bases and J by 6 bases, with 20 bases between the two germline ends. There are 16 residues in the CDR3. DNA of the CDR3: TGTGCCAGCAGTCGGGGGAGCCGTAGAAATTGCAATGAGCAGTTCTTC. As protein: CASSRGSRRNCNEQFF.

This clonotype was detected many times. The rearrangement joins TRBV4-3 to TRBJ1-6, with a tentative D call TRBD1 (6 bases). The CDR3 has 16 residues. V was pared by 0 bases and J by 3 bases, with 9 bases between. Germline V gene sequence: CDR1 LGHNA, CDR2 YSLEER. For the CDR3, the DNA is TGCGCCAGCAGCCAAGATCTAGGGGGCTATAATTCACCCCTCCACTTT. It encodes CASSQDLGGYNSPLHF.

This clonotype appeared many times. The chain is built from TRBV11-2 and TRBJ2-7; D gene uncertain. V was trimmed by 4 bases and J by 2 bases, leaving 9 bases between them. The CDR3 is 13 residues long. Looked up from germline, CDR1 is SGHAT and CDR2 is FQNNGV. The CDR3 DNA reads as TGTGCCAGCAGCTCCTCTCCTACCTACGAGCAGTACTTC. Translating gives CASSSSPTYEQYF.

The J gene is TRBJ1-2, the V gene TRBV7-2, with unresolved D. Germline CDR1 SGHTA, CDR2 FQGNSA. The CDR3 length is 12 residues. The V and J ends lost 3 bases and 6 bases respectively, with 8 bases between them. The CDR3 DNA is TGTGCCAGCAGCTTCCTGGGTCATGGCTACACCTTC. Protein sequence: CASSFLGHGYTF.

This clonotype was detected a few times. The chain employs TRBV29-1 and TRBJ2-7; D might be TRBD1 (6 bases). The better agreement between TRBJ2-1 and the DNA end casts doubt on the J call. CDR3 length: 13 residues. CDR1 and CDR2 from the germline V gene are SQVTM and ANQGSEA. For the CDR3, the DNA is TGCAGCGTCCTATACAGGGTTGGGAATGAGCAGTTCTTC. Translation: CSVLYRVGNEQFF.

The rearrangement joins TRBV20-1 to TRBJ1-1; D gene ambiguous. Trimming removed 4 bases at V and 1 base at J, with 13 bases between. Germline CDR1 DFQATT, CDR2 SNEGSKA (reference sequence). The CDR3 contains 14 residues. The CDR3 DNA follows: TGCAGTGCTAACCACTTATCAGGGAACACTGAAGCTTTCTTT. Translation: CSANHLSGNTEAFF.

This clonotype showed up just a few times. An end of the junction differs from the germline gene, which may be a read error. This chain's CDR3 is CSVEVPRALNTEAFF. The CDR3, as DNA: TGCAGCGTCGAAGTGCCTCGGGCGCTAAACACTGAAGCTTTCTTT. The chain employs TRBV29-1 and TRBJ1-1; D is undetermined. The CDR3 runs 15 residues. CDR1 is SQVTM, CDR2 ANQGSEA, per germline.

This clonotype was found a few times. This rearrangement joins TRBV29-1 to TRBJ2-1; 9 bases are shared with TRBD2. The J segment lost 7 bases and the V segment lost 4 bases, leaving 5 bases of the junction unmatched. Germline V CDR1 and CDR2: SQVTM, ANQGSEA. The CDR3 length is 13 residues. CDR3 DNA sequence: TGCAGCGTTGTGGCTAGCGGGACAAATGAGCAGTTCTTC. Translating it yields CSVVASGTNEQFF.

The rearrangement uses TRBV27 and TRBJ1-1, with TRBD1 identical over 7 bases. This CDR3 comprises 13 residues. Germline V lookup: CDR1 MNHEY, CDR2 SMNVEV (reference sequence). The trim removed 6 bases at V and 3 bases at J, leaving 4 bases unmatched. As DNA, the CDR3 is TGTGCCAGCAGGACAGGGTTGGACACTGAAGCTTTCTTT. It codes for CASRTGLDTEAFF.

This clonotype has a handful of counts. The chain has TRBV6-5 and TRBJ1-2; D unresolved. This CDR3 is built from 13 residues. Germline V gives CDR1 MNHEY, CDR2 SVGAGI. Trimming left V 5 bases short and J 8 bases short, with 15 bases between. For the CDR3, the DNA is TGTGCCAGCAGTGGAAAGCCGCCGGGGGGCTACACCTTC. Protein product: CASSGKPPGGYTF.

Only a few counts were recorded for this clonotype. The rearrangement uses TRBV6-2 or TRBV6-3 and TRBJ1-1, with a tentative D call TRBD1 (6 bases). Germline CDR1 and CDR2: MNHEY and SVGEGT. This CDR3 is built from 13 residues. V dropped 5 bases and J dropped 7 bases, with 14 bases sitting between them. The CDR3: CASSRQEPNEAFF. CDR3 bases: TGTGCCAGCAGTCGACAGGAGCCAAATGAAGCTTTCTTT.

This clonotype was observed many times. V is TRBV12-3 or TRBV12-4 and J is TRBJ1-2, with D possibly being TRBD1 (5 bases). The ends were cut back, 4 bases at V and 8 bases at J, with 14 bases in the middle. The CDR3 totals 13 residues. DNA of the CDR3: TGTGCCAGCAGTTCCGGGGGATTTTGGGGCTACACCTTC. It yields the protein CASSSGGFWGYTF.

This clonotype was observed a few times. The rearrangement uses TRBV11-3 and TRBJ2-7; D is unresolved. V lost 4 bases and J 3 bases, leaving 19 bases between the germline ends. CDR3 size: 16 residues. In germline, CDR1 is SGHNT, CDR2 YENEEA. The CDR3 DNA sequence: TGTGCCAGCAGCTCTTATGGTAGGGAATCATACTACGAGCAGTACTTC. Translated, it gives CASSSYGRESYYEQYF.

Concerning this clonotype: At one end, the junction sequence differs from germline, possibly due to a read error. This chain links TRBV11-2 with TRBJ2-1, with D hard to call. Looked up from germline, CDR1 is SGHAT and CDR2 is FQNNGV. This CDR3 region has 15 residues. CDR3 nucleotides: TGCGCCAGCAGCCTTGGGTCTGTAACCTACAATGAGCAGTTCTTC. Translating gives CASSLGSVTYNEQFF.

In its sample, this clonotype was seen a few times. At one of its ends the junction is not consistent with the germline gene, which may arise from a read error. The chain carries TRBV18 and TRBJ2-1; D uncertain. The CDR3 spans 16 residues. From germline, CDR1 is KGHSH and CDR2 LQKENI. CDR3 protein: CASSPPGQSSHNEQFF. DNA of the CDR3: TGTGCCAGCTCACCACCCGGGCAGAGCTCCCACAATGAGCAGTTCTTC. Complete variable domain (other parts from reference TRBV18 and TRBJ2-1): NAGVMQNPRHLVRRRGQEARLRCSPMKGHSHVYWYRQLPEEGLKFMVYLQKENIIDESGMPKERFSAEFPKEGPSILRIQQVVRGDSAAYFCASSPPGQSSHNEQFFGPGTRLTVL.